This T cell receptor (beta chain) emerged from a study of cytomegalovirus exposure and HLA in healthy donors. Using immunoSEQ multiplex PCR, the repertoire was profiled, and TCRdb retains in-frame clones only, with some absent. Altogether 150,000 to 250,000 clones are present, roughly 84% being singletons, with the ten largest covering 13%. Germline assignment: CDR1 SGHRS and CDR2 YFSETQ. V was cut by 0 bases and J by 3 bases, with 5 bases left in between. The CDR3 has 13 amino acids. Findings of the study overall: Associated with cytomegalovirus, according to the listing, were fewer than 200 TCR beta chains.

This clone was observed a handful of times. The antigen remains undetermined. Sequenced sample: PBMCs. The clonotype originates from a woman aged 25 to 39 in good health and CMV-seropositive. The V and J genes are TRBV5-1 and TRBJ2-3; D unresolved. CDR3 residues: CASSLAGTDTQYF. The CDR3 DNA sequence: TGCGCCAGCAGCTTGGCAGGAACAGATACGCAGTATTTT.